The 32 T cell receptor beta chains below all came from one sample that was sequenced in a study of cytomegalovirus exposure and HLA in healthy donors. The PCR used 60 Vbeta and 13 Jbeta primers. Here immunoSEQ multiplex PCR was the method, and the copy in TCRdb shows in-frame clones only, minus some. The repertoire holds approximately 200,000 clones, with roughly 79% as singletons. The sequenced sample was PBMCs. Source of these receptors: a young man in good health and CMV-seronegative.

V gene TRBV9 combines with J gene TRBJ2-7, with D tentatively TRBD1 (6 bases). The germline V gene encodes CDR1 SGDLS and CDR2 YYNGEE. This CDR3 comprises 16 residues. Trimming removed 0 bases at V and 0 bases at J, with 13 bases between. The CDR3 sequence is CASSVDRDKLSYEQYF. In nucleotides, the CDR3 is TGTGCCAGCAGCGTAGACCGGGACAAACTCTCCTACGAGCAGTACTTC.

This chain joins TRBV11-2 and TRBJ2-1; the match to TRBD2 covers 10 bases. Germline values: CDR1 SGHAT, CDR2 FQNNGV. The CDR3 totals 15 residues. Unmatched junction bases numbered 8, after V lost 6 bases and J lost 6 bases. Here the CDR3 reads CASRWVSGRANEQFF. The CDR3 region has the DNA TGTGCCAGCAGATGGGTGAGCGGGAGGGCCAATGAGCAGTTCTTC.

The gene calls are TRBV10-1 and TRBJ2-1; 12 positions match TRBD2. This CDR3 comprises 20 residues. Germline CDR1 WNHNN, CDR2 SYGVQD (reference sequence). Trimming removed 4 bases from V and 3 bases from J; junction bases left unmatched: 16. As DNA, the CDR3 is TGCGCCAGCAGTGGCCCTCCGGGACTAGCGGGCCAAGGCTTCTACAATGAGCAGTTCTTC. Protein sequence: CASSGPPGLAGQGFYNEQFF.

This clone was seen a few times. The genes are TRBV25-1 and TRBJ2-1; TRBD2 agrees at 9 bases. Germline-derived CDR1 and CDR2 are MGHDK and SYGVNS. Trimming removed 4 bases from V and 5 bases from J; junction bases left unmatched: 3. The CDR3 runs to 14 residues. This CDR3 is CASSVASGDNEQFF. The CDR3 DNA reads as TGTGCCAGCAGTGTCGCTAGCGGGGACAATGAGCAGTTCTTC.

The rearrangement joins TRBV5-1 to TRBJ1-2, with 12 bases that match TRBD1. The CDR3 has 15 residues. V gave up 4 bases and J gave up 5 bases; unmatched junction bases: 6. CDR1 SGHRS and CDR2 YFSETQ come from the germline V gene. CDR3 residues: CASSPGTGGGYGYTF. CDR3 nucleotide sequence: TGCGCCAGCAGCCCTGGGACAGGGGGCGGGTATGGCTACACCTTC.

The V and J genes are TRBV5-6 and TRBJ1-6; D gene ambiguous. The CDR3 is 14 amino acids. The germline V gene has CDR1 SGHDT and CDR2 YYEEEE. Trimming cost V 5 bases and J 5 bases, with 11 bases left between them. CDR3 sequence (DNA): TGTGCCAGCAGTTTTAGTCGCGATAATTCACCCCTCCACTTT. It codes for CASSFSRDNSPLHF.

The chain has TRBV9 and TRBJ2-1; 7 positions match TRBD2. V was pared by 4 bases and J by 16 bases, with 8 bases of the junction left unmatched. The CDR3 loop spans 11 amino acids. Germline lookup yields CDR1 SGDLS and CDR2 YYNGEE. CDR3 protein: CASSLGREFFF. The CDR3 nucleotides are TGTGCCAGCAGCCTCGGGCGGGAGTTTTTCTTC.

The rearrangement joins TRBV7-5 to TRBJ1-1. TRBV7-5 is termed a pseudogene. The CDR3 is 17 residues long. CDR3 in amino acids: CVRSLDGTSSRGTEAFF. CDR3 sequence (DNA): TGTGTCAGAAGCTTAGATGGGACTAGCTCGAGAGGGACTGAAGCTTTCTTT.

The chain carries TRBV15 and TRBJ2-2, with 9 bases identical to TRBD1. Germline V lookup: CDR1 LNHNV, CDR2 YYDKDF (reference sequence). CDR3 size: 17 residues. V lost 5 bases to trimming and J lost 4 bases; unmatched junction nucleotides: 11. The CDR3: CATSPDPGQGVTGELFF. The CDR3 DNA sequence: TGTGCCACCAGCCCGGACCCGGGACAGGGCGTCACCGGGGAGCTGTTTTTT.

The rearrangement joins TRBV18 to TRBJ2-7, with 9 bases identical to TRBD1. The CDR3 consists of 15 residues. Germline V lookup: CDR1 KGHSH, CDR2 LQKENI. V lost 2 bases to trimming and J lost 1 base; unmatched junction nucleotides: 3. This CDR3 reads CASSPGTGLSYEQYF. The CDR3 coding sequence is TGTGCCAGCTCACCAGGGACAGGGTTATCCTACGAGCAGTACTTC. Full variable domain (missing parts from reference TRBV18 and TRBJ2-7): NAGVMQNPRHLVRRRGQEARLRCSPMKGHSHVYWYRQLPEEGLKFMVYLQKENIIDESGMPKERFSAEFPKEGPSILRIQQVVRGDSAAYFCASSPGTGLSYEQYFGPGTRLTVT.

The rearrangement joins TRBV2 to TRBJ2-2; weak D call: TRBD1 (6 bases). The CDR3 totals 14 residues. CDR1 SNHLY and CDR2 FYNNEI come from the germline V gene. Trimming took 4 bases from V and 5 from J, leaving 11 bases between them. The CDR3 sequence is CASSGARGTGELFF. As DNA, the CDR3 is TGTGCCAGCAGTGGGGCTAGGGGGACCGGGGAGCTGTTTTTT.

This clone occurred a few times. V gene TRBV9 combines with J gene TRBJ2-5; TRBD1 might be the D (6 bases). The CDR3 loop spans 15 amino acids. V was pared by 0 bases and J by 4 bases, with 13 bases between. Germline V gene sequence: CDR1 SGDLS, CDR2 YYNGEE. The CDR3 region has the DNA TGTGCCAGCAGCGTAGCTTTGGGGGCCGGAGAGACCCAGTACTTC. Translated: CASSVALGAGETQYF.

The chain recombines TRBV7-2 with TRBJ2-7; D not certain. Germline lookup yields CDR1 SGHTA and CDR2 FQGNSA. V was shortened by 5 bases and J by 0 bases, with 11 bases between the two germline ends. The CDR3 runs to 14 residues. The CDR3 DNA follows: TGTGCCAGCAGCCATCCCACCGGCTCCTACGAGCAGTACTTC. It is translated as CASSHPTGSYEQYF. The variable domain in full, completed from reference TRBV7-2 and TRBJ2-7, reads GAGVSQSPSNKVTEKGKDVELRCDPISGHTALYWYRQSLGQGLEFLIYFQGNSAPDKSGLPSDRFSAERTGGSVSTLTIQRTQQEDSAVYLCASSHPTGSYEQYFGPGTRLTVT.

Here the CDR3 DNA reads TGCGCCAGCAGCCAACACTCAGGGGATGAGCAGTTCTTC. It codes for CASSQHSGDEQFF. The gene calls are TRBV4-1 and TRBJ2-1; perhaps TRBD1 as D (6 bases). V lost 2 bases and J 8 bases, leaving 10 bases between the germline ends. This CDR3 has 13 residues. The germline CDR1 and CDR2 sequences are MGHRA and YSYEKL.

This clone showed up just a few times. This chain uses TRBV2 with TRBJ2-5, with 9 bases aligning to TRBD1. After removal of 6 bases from V and 5 bases from J, the junction contained 10 bases not matched to a gene. The CDR3 is 15 amino acids. Per the germline V gene, CDR1 is SNHLY and CDR2 is FYNNEI. Here the CDR3 reads CASRPPGQGLETQYF. The CDR3 nucleotides are TGTGCCAGCAGACCTCCGGGACAGGGTCTTGAGACCCAGTACTTC.

The chain has TRBV28 and TRBJ1-4, with TRBD1 as a possible D gene (6 bases). The CDR3 contains 16 residues. Germline loops: CDR1 MDHEN, CDR2 SYDVKM. The germline V and J ends were trimmed by 5 bases and 0 bases, with 13 bases remaining between them. The CDR3 region is CASSPAGTPTNEKLFF. In DNA, the CDR3 is TGTGCCAGCAGTCCTGCCGGGACACCAACTAATGAAAAACTGTTTTTT.

This clone was counted a single time. The gene calls are TRBV7-9 and TRBJ2-2, with TRBD2 matching 11 bases. The CDR3 has 17 amino acids. Per the germline V gene, CDR1 is SEHNR and CDR2 is FQNEAQ (reference sequence). V shed 2 bases and J 2 bases; nucleotides not matched to a gene: 4. This CDR3 reads CASSLRGLAENTGELFF. In DNA form, the CDR3 reads TGTGCCAGCAGCTTACGGGGACTAGCGGAAAACACCGGGGAGCTGTTTTTT.

J is TRBJ2-7 and V is TRBV9; 7 bases line up with TRBD2. The germline V gene has CDR1 SGDLS and CDR2 YYNGEE. This CDR3 comprises 13 residues. V shed 4 bases and J 5 bases; nucleotides not matched to a gene: 6. CDR3 sequence reads: CASSPGLYNEQYF. CDR3 coding DNA: TGTGCCAGCAGCCCGGGACTATACAACGAGCAGTACTTC.

The J gene is TRBJ2-6, the V gene TRBV5-1; a weak D match, TRBD1 (5 bases). The CDR3 runs to 15 residues. Trimming pared 3 bases from V and 0 bases from J, leaving 7 bases between. Germline V gives CDR1 SGHRS, CDR2 YFSETQ. CDR3 DNA sequence: TGCGCCAGCAGCTGGACAAGCTCTGGGGCCAACGTCCTGACTTTC. Its translation is CASSWTSSGANVLTF. The full variable domain, with the rest looked up from reference TRBV5-1 and TRBJ2-6, is KAGVTQTPRYLIKTRGQQVTLSCSPISGHRSVSWYQQTPGQGLQFLFEYFSETQRNKGNFPGRFSGRQFSNSRSEMNVSTLELGDSALYLCASSWTSSGANVLTFGAGSRLTVL.

The rearrangement joins TRBV15 to TRBJ1-1; the D gene is possibly TRBD1 (6 bases). Germline-derived CDR1 and CDR2 are LNHNV and YYDKDF (reference sequence). Trimming cost V 1 base and J 0 bases, with 9 bases left between them. This CDR3 spans 15 amino acids. The CDR3 region has the DNA TGTGCCACCAGCAGAGTCAGGGGAATGAACACTGAAGCTTTCTTT. Translation gives CATSRVRGMNTEAFF.

This chain uses TRBV10-3 with TRBJ2-5; 7 positions match TRBD2. The CDR3 totals 13 residues. V trimming: 10 bases; J trimming: 3 bases; junction bases outside the gene matches: 8. Germline values: CDR1 ENHRY, CDR2 SYGVKD. The CDR3: CATGAGTEETQYF. CDR3 DNA sequence: TGTGCCACCGGAGCGGGAACCGAAGAGACCCAGTACTTC.

CDR3 protein: CAIRDNWNEQFF. Here the CDR3 DNA reads TGTGCCATCAGGGACAATTGGAATGAGCAGTTCTTC. The chain recombines TRBV10-3 with TRBJ2-1; tentatively, D is TRBD1 (5 bases). Germline V lookup: CDR1 ENHRY, CDR2 SYGVKD. CDR3 length: 12 amino acids. V lost 6 bases and J lost 7, with 10 bases in between.

The chain combines TRBV5-1 with TRBJ2-7, with 9 bases matching TRBD1. Germline trimming cut 0 bases from V and 7 bases from J; bases unmatched to any gene: 8. Germline CDR1 is SGHRS and CDR2 is YFSETQ. This CDR3 is built from 15 residues. In nucleotides, the CDR3 is TGCGCCAGCAGCTTGGCTGGGACAGGGCTTGAGGAGCAGTACTTC. It translates to CASSLAGTGLEEQYF.

This clone has just a few counts. The chain couples TRBV25-1 to TRBJ2-5, with 8 bases identical to TRBD2. Germline V lookup: CDR1 MGHDK, CDR2 SYGVNS. Unmatched junction bases numbered 15, after V lost 7 bases and J lost 5 bases. CDR3 length: 16 residues. The CDR3 DNA reads as TGTGCCAGCACCAAAGCGGGAGTGGGGCCGGGGGAGACCCAGTACTTC. It specifies CASTKAGVGPGETQYF.

The chain recombines TRBV29-1 with TRBJ2-1, with 11 bases aligning to TRBD2. After removal of 7 bases from V and 9 bases from J, the junction contained 11 bases not matched to a gene. The CDR3 consists of 14 residues. The V gene's germline CDR1 is SQVTM and CDR2 ANQGSEA. CDR3 DNA: TGCAGCGGCCAACTAGCGGGAGAGGGGGGTGAGCAGTTCTTC. Protein product: CSGQLAGEGGEQFF.

This chain uses TRBV5-1 with TRBJ2-1; TRBD1 matches 7 bases. The CDR3 has 14 amino acids. V was clipped by 5 bases and J by 7 bases; unmatched bases: 9. CDR1 is SGHRS and CDR2 is YFSETQ in the germline V gene. The CDR3 loop reads CASSPDRTRNEQFF. The CDR3, as DNA: TGCGCCAGCAGTCCGGACAGGACGAGAAATGAGCAGTTCTTC.

The chain recombines TRBV18 with TRBJ2-5, with D unresolved. CDR1 and CDR2 from the germline V gene are KGHSH and LQKENI. The CDR3 consists of 15 residues. V shed 3 bases and J shed 4 bases, with 15 bases lying between them. In nucleotides, the CDR3 is TGTGCCAGCTCACCCGCACAGTTAGGTCCAGAGACCCAGTACTTC. Protein product: CASSPAQLGPETQYF.

This clone has only a few counts. The J gene is TRBJ1-1, the V gene TRBV6-5; D unclear. There are 13 residues in the CDR3. The ends were cut back, 6 bases at V and 0 bases at J, with 8 bases in the middle. Germline V CDR1 and CDR2: MNHEY, SVGAGI. CDR3 in amino acids: CASRTGMNTEAFF. The CDR3 bases are TGTGCCAGCAGAACGGGGATGAACACTGAAGCTTTCTTT.

The rearrangement joins TRBV4-1 to TRBJ2-1; 7 nucleotides match TRBD2. Losses at the gene ends were 4 bases for V and 2 bases for J; bases not matched to a gene: 5. CDR3 length equals 15 residues. The germline V gene has CDR1 MGHRA and CDR2 YSYEKL. This chain's CDR3 is CASSPGTTTYNEQFF. CDR3 bases: TGCGCCAGCAGCCCTGGGACTACTACCTACAATGAGCAGTTCTTC.

The chain combines TRBV6-6 with TRBJ2-7; 11 bases align to TRBD1. V shed 8 bases and J 5 bases; nucleotides not matched to a gene: 8. The CDR3 has 14 amino acids. CDR1 is MNHNY and CDR2 is SVGAGI in the germline V gene (reference sequence). The chain's CDR3 is CASLARGQGDEQYF. CDR3 bases: TGTGCCAGCTTAGCTAGGGGACAGGGGGACGAGCAGTACTTC.

V usage is TRBV27 and J usage is TRBJ1-4; 8 nucleotides align to TRBD1. With 5 bases clipped from V and 7 bases from J, the junction kept 6 bases outside the gene matches. The length of the CDR3 is 14 residues. Germline loops: CDR1 MNHEY, CDR2 SMNVEV (reference sequence). The CDR3 region has the DNA TGTGCCAGCAGTGCCGCCGGGACAGGTGAAAAACTGTTTTTT. Its translation is CASSAAGTGEKLFF.

This clone was recorded only once. The chain joins TRBV2 to TRBJ2-2; D may be TRBD1 (6 bases). The CDR3 is 15 amino acids. V was trimmed by 4 bases and J by 1 base, leaving 10 bases between them. CDR1 and CDR2 from the germline V gene are SNHLY and FYNNEI. For the CDR3, the DNA is TGTGCCAGCAGTGGTCTGACAGGGAACACCGGGGAGCTGTTTTTT. Translation: CASSGLTGNTGELFF.